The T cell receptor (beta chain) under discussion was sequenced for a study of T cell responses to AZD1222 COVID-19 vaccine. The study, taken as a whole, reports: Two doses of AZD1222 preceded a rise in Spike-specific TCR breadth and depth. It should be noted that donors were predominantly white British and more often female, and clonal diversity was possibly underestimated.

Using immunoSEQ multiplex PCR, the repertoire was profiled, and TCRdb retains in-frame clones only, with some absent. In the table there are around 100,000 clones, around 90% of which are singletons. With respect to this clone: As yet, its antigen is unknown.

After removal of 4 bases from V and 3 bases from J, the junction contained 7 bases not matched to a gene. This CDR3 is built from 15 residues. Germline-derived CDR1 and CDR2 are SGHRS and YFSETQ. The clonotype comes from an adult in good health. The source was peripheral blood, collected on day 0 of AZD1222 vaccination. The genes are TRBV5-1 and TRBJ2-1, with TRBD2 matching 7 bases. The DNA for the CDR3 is TGCGCCAGCAGCCCGCTAGCGGCGATCTACAATGAGCAGTTCTTC. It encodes CASSPLAAIYNEQFF.